This paragraph covers one T cell receptor (beta chain) sequence. Its matching antigen is unknown. Measured with immunoSEQ multiplex PCR; TCRdb has only the in-frame clones, and not every one. This table has roughly 13,000 clones, 75% to 90% appearing once. The data were obtained in a study of monozygotic twins with cystic fibrosis. The CDR3 sequence is 12 residues long. V shed 5 bases and J shed 11 bases, with 18 bases lying between them. Germline loops: CDR1 GTSNPN, CDR2 SVGIG (reference sequence). Whole-study results and caveats: Median Simpson clonality of approximately 0.0088 suggested naive T cells predominated. Age, concordance and disease severity did not associate with shared CDR3 numbers. J usage was most co-twin-similar in 8 of 16 pairs, V in 13.

The chain couples TRBV30 to TRBJ1-2; possible D gene TRBD1, 6 bases. Sequencing was carried out using blood. The TCR sequence derives from a boy younger than 18 with cystic fibrosis. DNA for the CDR3: TGTGCCTGGTACCGGGACATCCCTCTTTACACCTTC. Translating gives CAWYRDIPLYTF. The entire variable domain, with the rest obtained from reference TRBV30 and TRBJ1-2, is as follows: SQTIHQWPATLVQPVGSPLSLECTVEGTSNPNLYWYRQAAGRGLQLLFYSVGIGQISSEVPQNLSASRPQDRQFILSSKKLLLSDSGFYLCAWYRDIPLYTFGSGTRLTVV.